This TCR beta chain derives from a study of OX40 agonist ivuxolimab in advanced cancers. The overall study: Patients with hepatocellular carcinoma, melanoma, renal cell or head and neck cancer made up the dose-escalation patients.

Measured with immunoSEQ multiplex PCR; TCRdb has only the in-frame clones, and not every one. The top ten clones hold about 5.5% of a sample with 65,000 or so clones, roughly 87% of them seen once. The V end was cut by 4 bases, the J end by 0 bases, with 9 bases between. The CDR3 loop spans 14 amino acids. The germline V gene encodes CDR1 LGHNA and CDR2 YSLEER. The sequence came from an adult with an advanced solid tumor such as melanoma, head and neck, liver or kidney cancer. The chain joins TRBV4-3 to TRBJ1-1, with unresolved D. Material: CD4+ or CD8+ T cells sorted from blood, obtained in a trial of the OX40 agonist ivuxolimab. The CDR3 region has the DNA TGCGCCAGCAGCCGGCAGTTAATGAACACTGAAGCTTTCTTT. Its translation: CASSRQLMNTEAFF.